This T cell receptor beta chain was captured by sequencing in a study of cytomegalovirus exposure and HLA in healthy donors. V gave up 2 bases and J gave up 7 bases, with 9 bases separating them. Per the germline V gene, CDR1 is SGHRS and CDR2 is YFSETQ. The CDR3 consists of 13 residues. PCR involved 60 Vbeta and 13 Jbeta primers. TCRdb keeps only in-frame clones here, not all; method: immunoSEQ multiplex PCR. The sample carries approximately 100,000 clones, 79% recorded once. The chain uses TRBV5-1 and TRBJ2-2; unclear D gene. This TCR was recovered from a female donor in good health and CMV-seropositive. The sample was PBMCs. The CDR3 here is CASSLLVDGELFF. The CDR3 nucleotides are TGCGCCAGCAGCTTACTCGTAGACGGGGAGCTGTTTTTT.